This TCR beta chain comes out of a study of T cells in Graves' hyperthyroidism and ophthalmopathy. The V and J ends lost 6 bases and 11 bases respectively, with 19 bases between them. Germline V gene sequence: CDR1 MNHNS, CDR2 SASEGT. This CDR3 contains 14 residues. RNA transcripts were the template for amplifying TCR beta CDR3 regions. HTBI primers were the set used in a first-round RT-PCR of the TCR CDR3. Using its own MiXCR run on the multiplex PCR reads, TCRdb lists one record per CDR3 protein. The table records 40,000 to 65,000 distinct CDR3 sequences, around half of them present only once. With duration under 3 months, ophthalmopathy was active: Clinical Activity Score at least 3, NOSPECS at least 4. The source of the PBMCs was about 10 ml of fresh peripheral blood.

The chain is built from TRBV6-1 and TRBJ1-4, with D maybe TRBD1 (5 bases). This TCR came from a woman between 45 and 60 years old with Graves' ophthalmopathy. Sequencing was performed on blood. The CDR3 nucleotides read TGTGCCAGCAGCTCGACTAGCGGGGGGGAGAAACTGTTTTTT. Translating it yields CASSSTSGGEKLFF.